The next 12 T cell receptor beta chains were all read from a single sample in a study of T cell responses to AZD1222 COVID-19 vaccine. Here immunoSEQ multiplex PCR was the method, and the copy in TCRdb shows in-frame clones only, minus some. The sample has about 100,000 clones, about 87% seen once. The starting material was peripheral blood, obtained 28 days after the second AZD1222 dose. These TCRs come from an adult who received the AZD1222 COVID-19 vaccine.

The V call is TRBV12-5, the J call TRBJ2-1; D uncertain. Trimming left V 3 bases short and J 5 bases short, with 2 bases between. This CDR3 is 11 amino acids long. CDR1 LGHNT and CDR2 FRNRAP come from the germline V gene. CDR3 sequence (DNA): TGTGCTAGTGGTTTCCACAATGAGCAGTTCTTC. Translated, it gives CASGFHNEQFF.

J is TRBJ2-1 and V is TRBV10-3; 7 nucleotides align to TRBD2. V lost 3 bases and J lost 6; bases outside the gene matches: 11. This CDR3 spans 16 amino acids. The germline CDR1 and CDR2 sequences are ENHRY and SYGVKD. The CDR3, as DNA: TGTGCCATCAGTGATCCTGGGAGGGATGGCCGCAATGAGCAGTTCTTC. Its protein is CAISDPGRDGRNEQFF.

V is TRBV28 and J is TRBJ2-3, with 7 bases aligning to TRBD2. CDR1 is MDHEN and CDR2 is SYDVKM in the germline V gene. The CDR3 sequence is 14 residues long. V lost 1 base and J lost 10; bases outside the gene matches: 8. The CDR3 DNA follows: TGTGCCAGCAGTTTATTATCCGGGCGGGGGTCGCAGTATTTT. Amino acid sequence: CASSLLSGRGSQYF.

The CDR3 nucleotides are TGTGCCAGCAGTTCCGGGTGGCCCGGAGGCTATGGCTACACCTTC. It codes for CASSSGWPGGYGYTF. The chain recombines TRBV6-2 or TRBV6-3 with TRBJ1-2; D is uncertain. There are 15 residues in the CDR3. V shed 4 bases and J shed 4 bases, with 16 bases lying between them. Germline-derived CDR1 and CDR2 are MNHEY and SVGEGT.

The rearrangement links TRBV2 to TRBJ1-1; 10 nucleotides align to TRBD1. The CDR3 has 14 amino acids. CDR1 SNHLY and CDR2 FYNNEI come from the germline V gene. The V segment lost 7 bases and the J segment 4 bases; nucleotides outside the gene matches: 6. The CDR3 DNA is TGTGCCAGCAATCCGGGACAGGGGCCCACTGAAGCTTTCTTT. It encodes CASNPGQGPTEAFF.

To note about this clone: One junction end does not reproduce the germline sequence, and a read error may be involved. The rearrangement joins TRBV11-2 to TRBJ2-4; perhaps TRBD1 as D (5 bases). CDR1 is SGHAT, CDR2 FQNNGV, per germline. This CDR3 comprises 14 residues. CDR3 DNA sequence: TGTGCCAGCAGCTTAGATTCAGGGCGGCCTCCTGATAACTTC. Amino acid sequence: CASSLDSGRPPDNF.

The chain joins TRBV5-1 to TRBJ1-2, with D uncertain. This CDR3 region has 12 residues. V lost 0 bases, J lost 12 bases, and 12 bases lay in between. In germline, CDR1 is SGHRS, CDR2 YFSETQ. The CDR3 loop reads CASSLDPGLHTF. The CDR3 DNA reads TGCGCCAGCAGCTTGGACCCGGGTCTACACACCTTC.

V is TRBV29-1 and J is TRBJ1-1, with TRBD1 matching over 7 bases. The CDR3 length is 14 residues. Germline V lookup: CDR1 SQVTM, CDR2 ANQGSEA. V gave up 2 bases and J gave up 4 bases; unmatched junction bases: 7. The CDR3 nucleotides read TGCAGCGTTGAACCCGACAGGGTAAGCACTGAAGCTTTCTTT. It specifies CSVEPDRVSTEAFF.

The CDR3 region is CASSQGTGYQPQHF. In DNA, the CDR3 is TGCGCCAGCAGCCAAGGGACAGGGTATCAGCCCCAGCATTTT. This chain joins TRBV4-1 and TRBJ1-5; 8 positions match TRBD1. The J segment lost 5 bases and the V segment lost 1 base, leaving 1 base of the junction unmatched. CDR1 and CDR2 from the germline V gene are MGHRA and YSYEKL. The CDR3 sequence is 14 residues long.

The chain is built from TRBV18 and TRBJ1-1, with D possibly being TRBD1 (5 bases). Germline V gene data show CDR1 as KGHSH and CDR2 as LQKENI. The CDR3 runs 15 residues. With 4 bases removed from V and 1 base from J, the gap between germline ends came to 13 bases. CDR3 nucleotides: TGTGCCAGCTCACTGGGGGGAGTTAAGAACACTGAAGCTTTCTTT. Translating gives CASSLGGVKNTEAFF.

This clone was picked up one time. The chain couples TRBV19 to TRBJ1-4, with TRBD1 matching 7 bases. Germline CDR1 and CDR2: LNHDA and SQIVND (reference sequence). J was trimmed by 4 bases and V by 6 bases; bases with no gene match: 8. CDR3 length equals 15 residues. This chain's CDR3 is CASSAQTGFNEKLFF. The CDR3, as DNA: TGTGCCAGTAGCGCACAGACAGGGTTTAATGAAAAACTGTTTTTT.

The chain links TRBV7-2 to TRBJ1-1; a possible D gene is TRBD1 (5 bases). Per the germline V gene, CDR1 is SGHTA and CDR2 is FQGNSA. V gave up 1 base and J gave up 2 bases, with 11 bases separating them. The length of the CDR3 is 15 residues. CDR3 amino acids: CASSLEGDPNTEAFF. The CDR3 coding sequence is TGTGCCAGCAGCTTAGAAGGGGACCCAAACACTGAAGCTTTCTTT.